This TCR beta chain originates from a study of blood T cells in healthy people across ages. Trimming pared 11 bases from V and 7 bases from J, leaving 24 bases between. Germline values: CDR1 MNHEY, CDR2 SVGAGI. The CDR3 runs to 14 residues. Concerning this clonotype itself: The target antigen is unknown.

The authors ran a second PCR of 7 to 11 cycles using a sample-barcoded 5' primer and a J-beta primer mix. A template-switch adaptor with 12 random nucleotides tagged each cDNA molecule. TCRdb independently ran MiXCR on the 5' RACE reads; one entry per CDR3 protein. The data hold 1.5 million or so distinct CDR3 sequences, with less than 45% observed a single time. Study-level findings and limits: The donors' CMV status was not determined, possibly confounding changes in expanded clonotypes. Older individuals had lower TCR beta diversity per million T cells (the decline was roughly linear). Those diversity estimates obtained from one million T cells were thought to be underestimates.

Sequenced: blood. The sequence derives from a woman under 30 in good health. The rearrangement links TRBV6-5 to TRBJ2-7, with D possibly TRBD2 on 7 matching bases. CDR3 in amino acids: CACTLRAGAGEQYF. The DNA of the CDR3 is TGTGCCTGCACTCTACGGGCGGGGGCGGGAGAGCAGTACTTC.